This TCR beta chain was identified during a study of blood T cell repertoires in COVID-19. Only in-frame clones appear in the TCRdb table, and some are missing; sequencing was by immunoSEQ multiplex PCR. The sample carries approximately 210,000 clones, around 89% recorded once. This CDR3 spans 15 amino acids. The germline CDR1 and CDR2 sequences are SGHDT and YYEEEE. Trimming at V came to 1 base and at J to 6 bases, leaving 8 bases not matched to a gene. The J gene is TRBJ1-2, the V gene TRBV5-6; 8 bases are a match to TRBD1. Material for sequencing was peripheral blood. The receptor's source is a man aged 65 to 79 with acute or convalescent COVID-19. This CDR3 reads CASSLSDRVFNGYTF. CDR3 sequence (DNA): TGTGCCAGCAGCTTGTCGGACAGGGTTTTCAATGGCTACACCTTC.